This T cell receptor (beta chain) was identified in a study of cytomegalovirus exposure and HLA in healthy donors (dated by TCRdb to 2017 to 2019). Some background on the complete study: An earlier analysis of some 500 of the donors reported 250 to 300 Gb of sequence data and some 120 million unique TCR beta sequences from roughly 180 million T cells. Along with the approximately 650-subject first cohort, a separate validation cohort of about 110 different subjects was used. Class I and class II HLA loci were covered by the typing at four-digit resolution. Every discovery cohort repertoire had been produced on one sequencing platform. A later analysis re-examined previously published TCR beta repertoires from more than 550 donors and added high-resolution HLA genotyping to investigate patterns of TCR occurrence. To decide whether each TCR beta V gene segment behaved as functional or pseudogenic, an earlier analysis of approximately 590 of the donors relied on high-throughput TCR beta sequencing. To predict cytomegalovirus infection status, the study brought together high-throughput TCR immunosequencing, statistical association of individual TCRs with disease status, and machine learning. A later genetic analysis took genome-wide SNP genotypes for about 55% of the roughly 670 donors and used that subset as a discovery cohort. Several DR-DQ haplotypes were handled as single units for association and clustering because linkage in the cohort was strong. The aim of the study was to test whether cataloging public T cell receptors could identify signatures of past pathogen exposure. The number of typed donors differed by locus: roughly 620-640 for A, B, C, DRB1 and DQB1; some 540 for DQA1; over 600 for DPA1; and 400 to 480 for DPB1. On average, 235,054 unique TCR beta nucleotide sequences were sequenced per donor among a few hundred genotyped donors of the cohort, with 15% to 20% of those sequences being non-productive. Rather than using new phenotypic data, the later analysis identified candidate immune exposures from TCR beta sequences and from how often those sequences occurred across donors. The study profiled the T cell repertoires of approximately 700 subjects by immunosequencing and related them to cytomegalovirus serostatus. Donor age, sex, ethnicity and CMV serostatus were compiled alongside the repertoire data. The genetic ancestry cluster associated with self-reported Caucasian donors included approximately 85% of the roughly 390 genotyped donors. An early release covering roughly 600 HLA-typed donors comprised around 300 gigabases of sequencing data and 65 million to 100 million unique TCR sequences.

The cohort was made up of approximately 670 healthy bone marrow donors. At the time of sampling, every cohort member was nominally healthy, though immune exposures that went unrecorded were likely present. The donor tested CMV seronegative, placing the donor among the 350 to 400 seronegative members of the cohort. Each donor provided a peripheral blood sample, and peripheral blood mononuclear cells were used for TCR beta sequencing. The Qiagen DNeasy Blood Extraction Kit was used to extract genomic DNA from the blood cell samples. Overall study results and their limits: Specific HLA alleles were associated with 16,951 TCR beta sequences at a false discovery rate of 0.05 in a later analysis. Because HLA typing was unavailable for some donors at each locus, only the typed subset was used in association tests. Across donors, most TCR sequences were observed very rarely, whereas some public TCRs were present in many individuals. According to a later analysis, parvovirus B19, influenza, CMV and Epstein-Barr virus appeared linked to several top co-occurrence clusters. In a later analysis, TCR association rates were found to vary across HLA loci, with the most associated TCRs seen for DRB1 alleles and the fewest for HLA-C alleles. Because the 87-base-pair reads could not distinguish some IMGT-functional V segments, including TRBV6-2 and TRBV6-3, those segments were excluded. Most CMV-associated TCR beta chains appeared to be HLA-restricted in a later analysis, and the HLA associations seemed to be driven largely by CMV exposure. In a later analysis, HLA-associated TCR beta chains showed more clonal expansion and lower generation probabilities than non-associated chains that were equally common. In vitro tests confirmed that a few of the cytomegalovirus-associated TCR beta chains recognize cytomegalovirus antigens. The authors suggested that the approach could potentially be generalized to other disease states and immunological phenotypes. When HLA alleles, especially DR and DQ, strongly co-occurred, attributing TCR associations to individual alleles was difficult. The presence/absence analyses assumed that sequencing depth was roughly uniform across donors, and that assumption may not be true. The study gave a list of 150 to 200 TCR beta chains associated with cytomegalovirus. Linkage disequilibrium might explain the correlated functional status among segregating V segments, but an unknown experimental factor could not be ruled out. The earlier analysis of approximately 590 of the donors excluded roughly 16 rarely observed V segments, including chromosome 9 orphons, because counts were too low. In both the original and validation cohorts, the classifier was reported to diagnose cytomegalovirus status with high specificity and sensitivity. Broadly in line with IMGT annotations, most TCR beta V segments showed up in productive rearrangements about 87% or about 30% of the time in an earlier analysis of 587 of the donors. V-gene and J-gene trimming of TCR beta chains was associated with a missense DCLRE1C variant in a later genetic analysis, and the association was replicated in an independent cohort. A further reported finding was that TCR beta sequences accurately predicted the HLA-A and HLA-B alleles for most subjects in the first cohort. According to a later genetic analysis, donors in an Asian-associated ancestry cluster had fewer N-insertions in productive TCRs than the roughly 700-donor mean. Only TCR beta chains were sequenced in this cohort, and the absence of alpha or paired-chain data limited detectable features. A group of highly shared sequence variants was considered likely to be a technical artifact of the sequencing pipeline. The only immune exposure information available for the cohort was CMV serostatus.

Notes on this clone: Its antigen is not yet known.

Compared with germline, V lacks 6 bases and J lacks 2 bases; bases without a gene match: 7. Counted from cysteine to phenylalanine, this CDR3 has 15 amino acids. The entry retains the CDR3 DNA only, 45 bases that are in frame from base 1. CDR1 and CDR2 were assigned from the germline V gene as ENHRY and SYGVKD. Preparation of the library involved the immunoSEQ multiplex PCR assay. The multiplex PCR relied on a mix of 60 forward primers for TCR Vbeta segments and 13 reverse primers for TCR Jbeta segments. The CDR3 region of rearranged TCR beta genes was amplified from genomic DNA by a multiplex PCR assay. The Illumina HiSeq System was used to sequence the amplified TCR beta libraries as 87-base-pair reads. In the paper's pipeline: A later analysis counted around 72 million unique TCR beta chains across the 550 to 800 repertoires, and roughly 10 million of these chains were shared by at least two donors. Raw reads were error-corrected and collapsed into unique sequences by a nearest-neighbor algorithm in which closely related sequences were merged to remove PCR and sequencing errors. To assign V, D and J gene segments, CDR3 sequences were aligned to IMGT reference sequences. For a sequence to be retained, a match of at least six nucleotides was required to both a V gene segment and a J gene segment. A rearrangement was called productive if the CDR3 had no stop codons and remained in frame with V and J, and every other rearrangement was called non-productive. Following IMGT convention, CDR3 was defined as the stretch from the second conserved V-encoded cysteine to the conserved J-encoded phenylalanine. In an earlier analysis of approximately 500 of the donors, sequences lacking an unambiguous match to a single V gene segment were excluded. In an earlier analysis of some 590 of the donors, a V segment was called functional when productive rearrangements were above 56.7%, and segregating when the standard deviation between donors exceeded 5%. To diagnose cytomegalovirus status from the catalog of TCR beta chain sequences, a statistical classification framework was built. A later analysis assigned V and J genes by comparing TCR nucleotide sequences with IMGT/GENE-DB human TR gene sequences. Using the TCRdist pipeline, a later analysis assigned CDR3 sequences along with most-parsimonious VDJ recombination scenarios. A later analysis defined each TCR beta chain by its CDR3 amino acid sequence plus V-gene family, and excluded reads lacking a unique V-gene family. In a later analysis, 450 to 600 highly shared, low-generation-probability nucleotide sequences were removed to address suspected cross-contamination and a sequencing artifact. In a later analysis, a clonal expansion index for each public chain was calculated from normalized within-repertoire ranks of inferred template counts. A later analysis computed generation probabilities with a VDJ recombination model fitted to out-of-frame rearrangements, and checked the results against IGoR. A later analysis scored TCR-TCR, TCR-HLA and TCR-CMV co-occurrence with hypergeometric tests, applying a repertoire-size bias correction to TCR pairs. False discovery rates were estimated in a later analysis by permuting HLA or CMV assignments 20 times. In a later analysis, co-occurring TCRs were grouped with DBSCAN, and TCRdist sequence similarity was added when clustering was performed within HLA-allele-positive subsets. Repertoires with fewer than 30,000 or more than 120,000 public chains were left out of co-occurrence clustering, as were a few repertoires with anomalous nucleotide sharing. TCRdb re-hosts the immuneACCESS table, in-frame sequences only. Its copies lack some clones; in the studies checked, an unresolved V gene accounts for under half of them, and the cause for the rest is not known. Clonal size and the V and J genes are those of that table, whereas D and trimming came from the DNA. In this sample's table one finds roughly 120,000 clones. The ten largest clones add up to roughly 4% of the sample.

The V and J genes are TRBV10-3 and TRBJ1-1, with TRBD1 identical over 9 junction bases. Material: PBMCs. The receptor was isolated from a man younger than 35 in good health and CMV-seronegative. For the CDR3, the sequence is CAIRGQGWDNTEAFF. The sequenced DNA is TGTGCCATCAGGGGACAGGGATGGGATAACACTGAAGCTTTCTTT.